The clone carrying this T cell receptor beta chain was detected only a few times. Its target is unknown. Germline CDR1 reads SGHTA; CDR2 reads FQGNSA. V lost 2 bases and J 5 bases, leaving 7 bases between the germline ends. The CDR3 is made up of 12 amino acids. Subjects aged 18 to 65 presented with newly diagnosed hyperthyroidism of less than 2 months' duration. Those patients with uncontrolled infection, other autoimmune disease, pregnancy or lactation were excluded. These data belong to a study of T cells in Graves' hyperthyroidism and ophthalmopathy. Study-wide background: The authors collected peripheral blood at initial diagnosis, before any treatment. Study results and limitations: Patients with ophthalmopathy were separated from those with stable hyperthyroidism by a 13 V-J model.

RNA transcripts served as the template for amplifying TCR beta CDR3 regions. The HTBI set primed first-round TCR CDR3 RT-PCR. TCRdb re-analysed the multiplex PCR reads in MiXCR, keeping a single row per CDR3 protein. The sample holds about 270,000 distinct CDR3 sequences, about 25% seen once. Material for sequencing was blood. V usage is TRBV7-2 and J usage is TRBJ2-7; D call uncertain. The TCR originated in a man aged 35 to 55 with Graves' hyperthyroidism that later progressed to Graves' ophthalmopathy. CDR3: CASSLTLHEQYF. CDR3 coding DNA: TGTGCCAGCAGCTTAACGTTACACGAGCAGTACTTC. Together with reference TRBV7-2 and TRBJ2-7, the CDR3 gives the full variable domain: GAGVSQSPSNKVTEKGKDVELRCDPISGHTALYWYRQSLGQGLEFLIYFQGNSAPDKSGLPSDRFSAERTGGSVSTLTIQRTQQEDSAVYLCASSLTLHEQYFGPGTRLTVT.